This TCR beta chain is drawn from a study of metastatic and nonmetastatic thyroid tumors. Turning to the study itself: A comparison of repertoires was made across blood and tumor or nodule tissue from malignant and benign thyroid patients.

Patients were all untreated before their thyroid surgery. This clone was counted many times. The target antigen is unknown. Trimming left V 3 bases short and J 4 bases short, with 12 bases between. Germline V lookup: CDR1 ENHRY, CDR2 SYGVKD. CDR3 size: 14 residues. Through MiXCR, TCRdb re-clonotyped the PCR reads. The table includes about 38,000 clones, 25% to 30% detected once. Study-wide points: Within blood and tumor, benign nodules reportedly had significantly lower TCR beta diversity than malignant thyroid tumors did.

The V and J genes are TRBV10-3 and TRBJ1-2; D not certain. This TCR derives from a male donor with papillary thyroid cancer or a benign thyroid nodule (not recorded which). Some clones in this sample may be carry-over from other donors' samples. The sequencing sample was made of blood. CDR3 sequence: CAISEWGTVYGYTF. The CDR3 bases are TGTGCCATCAGTGAATGGGGTACAGTCTATGGCTACACCTTC.